The 17 T cell receptor beta chains presented below share a single source sample, sequenced in a study of cytomegalovirus exposure and HLA in healthy donors. With 60 Vbeta and 13 Jbeta primers, the PCR was carried out. Generated by immunoSEQ multiplex PCR, the TCRdb table keeps only in-frame clones and is missing some. The sample carries over 110,000 clones, over 65% recorded once. Sequenced material: PBMCs. The receptors shown here come from a male donor in good health and CMV-seronegative.

This clone was observed a few times. V usage is TRBV4-3 and J usage is TRBJ2-1; TRBD2 matches 10 bases. The germline V gene has CDR1 LGHNA and CDR2 YSLEER. The CDR3 totals 15 residues. The V and J ends lost 0 bases and 6 bases, in that order; junction bases with no gene match: 2. Written as DNA, the CDR3 is TGCGCCAGCAGCCAAGACTGGACTAGCGGCAATGAGCAGTTCTTC. Protein product: CASSQDWTSGNEQFF.

V gene TRBV6-6 combines with J gene TRBJ2-2; a possible D gene is TRBD2 (7 bases). In germline, CDR1 is MNHNY, CDR2 SVGAGI (reference sequence). This CDR3 contains 15 residues. Trimming took off 11 bases at V and 2 bases at J, with 18 bases between the two ends. CDR3 nucleotides: TGTGCCGGCATCAAGGGGGGGGAAAACACCGGGGAGCTGTTTTTT. Translating it yields CAGIKGGENTGELFF.

This clone was seen only a few times. The chain has TRBV13 and TRBJ2-5; TRBD1 agrees at 9 bases. This CDR3 region has 18 residues. Looked up from germline, CDR1 is PRHDT and CDR2 is FYEKMQ (reference sequence). V was pared by 5 bases and J by 0 bases, with 13 bases of the junction left unmatched. The CDR3 protein is CASSPSPWTGDNQETQYF. The CDR3 DNA sequence: TGTGCCAGCAGCCCCTCCCCCTGGACAGGGGACAACCAAGAGACCCAGTACTTC.

The V and J genes are TRBV5-8 and TRBJ2-7; 11 nucleotides align to TRBD2. Germline CDR1 SGHTS, CDR2 YDEGEE. This CDR3 is 16 amino acids long. V trimming: 1 base; J trimming: 0 bases; junction bases outside the gene matches: 3. CDR3 bases: TGTGCCAGCAGCTTGACTAGCGGGAGTTTCTCCTACGAGCAGTACTTC. Its translation: CASSLTSGSFSYEQYF.

The J gene is TRBJ2-7, the V gene TRBV2; TRBD1 might be the D (6 bases). Germline loops: CDR1 SNHLY, CDR2 FYNNEI. Trimming stripped 6 bases from V and 2 bases from J, with 11 bases between. This CDR3 has 13 amino acids. The DNA for the CDR3 is TGTGCCAGCAGGGTACAGGGCCCCTACGAGCAGTACTTC. This gives the protein CASRVQGPYEQYF. Full variable domain (outside the CDR3, taken from reference TRBV2 and TRBJ2-7): EPEVTQTPSHQVTQMGQEVILRCVPISNHLYFYWYRQILGQKVEFLVSFYNNEISEKSEIFDDQFSVERPDGSNFTLKIRSTKLEDSAMYFCASRVQGPYEQYFGPGTRLTVT.

This chain uses TRBV5-6 with TRBJ2-1, with 8 nucleotides matching TRBD2. Germline V gene sequence: CDR1 SGHDT, CDR2 YYEEEE. The V and J ends lost 4 bases and 1 base, in that order; junction bases with no gene match: 13. CDR3 length: 18 residues. CDR3 residues: CASSSLPGGFPSYNEQFF. Written as DNA, the CDR3 is TGTGCCAGCAGCAGCTTGCCGGGGGGGTTCCCATCCTACAATGAGCAGTTCTTC.

CDR3 bases: TGTGCCAGCAGTTTATCCCGCTACAATGAGCAGTTCTTC. It translates to CASSLSRYNEQFF. This chain joins TRBV27 and TRBJ2-1; D not certain. V lost 0 bases and J 3 bases, leaving 3 bases between the germline ends. CDR3 length: 13 amino acids. Germline assignment: CDR1 MNHEY and CDR2 SMNVEV (reference sequence).

V gene TRBV28 combines with J gene TRBJ1-5; D is undetermined. CDR1 MDHEN and CDR2 SYDVKM come from the germline V gene. CDR3 length equals 14 residues. The V gene lost 5 bases and the J gene lost 1 base, with 9 bases spanning the gap. In DNA, the CDR3 is TGTGCCAGCAGTATCTGGCTGAGCAATCAGCCCCAGCATTTT. The encoded protein is CASSIWLSNQPQHF.

This sequence joins TRBV7-9 and TRBJ1-3; TRBD1 might be the D (5 bases). Germline CDR1 is SEHNR and CDR2 is FQNEAQ (reference sequence). Deletions cut 4 bases from V and 2 bases from J, with 12 bases between. The CDR3 contains 15 residues. DNA of the CDR3: TGTGCCAGCAGCTCAACAAGGGGCCCTGGAAACACCATATATTTT. Amino acid sequence: CASSSTRGPGNTIYF.

The count of this clone is one. One end of the junction fails to match germline, which may point to a read error. At the DNA level, this CDR3 is encoded by other sequences in the same sample as well. This chain uses TRBV7-8 with TRBJ1-5; no firm D call. This CDR3 has 17 residues. Germline V CDR1 and CDR2: SGHVS, FQNEAQ. CDR3 residues: CASSLGTDFYSNQPQHF. The DNA for the CDR3 is TGTGCCAGCAGCTTAGGAACCGACTTTTATAGCAATCAGCCCCAACATTTT.

This chain links TRBV7-8 with TRBJ2-5; D ambiguous. This CDR3 comprises 13 residues. Germline values: CDR1 SGHVS, CDR2 FQNEAQ. Trimming shortened V by 5 bases and J by 3 bases, and 10 bases separated the two germline ends. The CDR3 reads CASSLLFEETQYF. CDR3 sequence (DNA): TGTGCCAGCAGCCTACTCTTTGAAGAGACCCAGTACTTC.

A single count supports this clone. The V call is TRBV6-1, the J call TRBJ2-5, with D hard to call. V lost 7 bases to trimming and J lost 11 bases, with 17 bases between them. The germline gives CDR1 MNHNS, CDR2 SASEGT. CDR3 size: 12 residues. The CDR3 DNA sequence: TGTGCCAGCACTCAGCCCGGGTATCGGCAGTACTTC. Amino acid sequence: CASTQPGYRQYF.

The chain uses TRBV29-1 and TRBJ1-1, with a tentative D call TRBD1 (5 bases). The CDR3 has 17 residues. The V gene's germline CDR1 is SQVTM and CDR2 ANQGSEA. Trimming took 6 bases from V and 0 from J, leaving 23 bases between them. This CDR3 reads CSVQQAHSLFLNTEAFF. The CDR3 DNA follows: TGCAGCGTCCAACAGGCCCACAGCCTATTCCTGAACACTGAAGCTTTCTTT.

CDR3 sequence reads: CASSYAQGPAGELFF. As DNA, the CDR3 is TGTGCCAGCAGTTACGCTCAGGGCCCCGCCGGGGAGCTGTTTTTT. The chain links TRBV6-6 to TRBJ2-2, with a possible D match to TRBD1 (5 bases). The CDR3 runs 15 residues. Looked up from germline, CDR1 is MNHNY and CDR2 is SVGAGI (reference sequence). Deletions cut 2 bases from V and 6 bases from J, with 13 bases between.

J is TRBJ2-7 and V is TRBV6-5, with D possibly matching TRBD1 (6 bases). This CDR3 contains 15 residues. Trimming left V 0 bases short and J 1 base short, with 10 bases between. Per the germline V gene, CDR1 is MNHEY and CDR2 is SVGAGI. Written as DNA, the CDR3 is TGTGCCAGCAGTTACTCGACAGGACTTTCCTACGAGCAGTACTTC. Translating gives CASSYSTGLSYEQYF.

The J gene is TRBJ2-7, the V gene TRBV6-1; 12 nucleotides line up with TRBD1. The CDR3 has 15 amino acids. The trim removed 5 bases at V and 5 bases at J, leaving 7 bases unmatched. CDR1 and CDR2 from the germline V gene are MNHNS and SASEGT. The CDR3, as DNA: TGTGCCAGCAGTACCGGGACAGGGGGCCTCAACGAGCAGTACTTC. It specifies CASSTGTGGLNEQYF.

The chain carries TRBV6-5 and TRBJ2-7, with D possibly being TRBD2 (5 bases). This CDR3 has 16 amino acids. Germline values: CDR1 MNHEY, CDR2 SVGAGI. With 1 base removed from V and 2 bases from J, the gap between germline ends came to 15 bases. Here the CDR3 DNA reads TGTGCCAGCAGTTACTTCTTGGGGAGTCCAACCTACGAGCAGTACTTC. Its protein product is CASSYFLGSPTYEQYF.